The 17 T cell receptor beta chains reported below all come from one sample, sequenced in a study of cytomegalovirus exposure and HLA in healthy donors. PCR involved 60 Vbeta and 13 Jbeta primers. TCRdb's copy holds only in-frame clones and misses some; the assay was immunoSEQ multiplex PCR. The sample contains over 150,000 clones, 84% of which appear only once. The sample comprised PBMCs. The receptors come from a boy younger than 10 in good health and CMV-seronegative.

The V gene is TRBV27, the J gene TRBJ2-6; D is unclear. The CDR3 is made up of 13 amino acids. Germline loops: CDR1 MNHEY, CDR2 SMNVEV (reference sequence). The ends were cut back, 6 bases at V and 0 bases at J, with 3 bases in the middle. The DNA for the CDR3 is TGTGCCAGCAGGAGCTCTGGGGCCAACGTCCTGACTTTC. Protein product: CASRSSGANVLTF.

To note about this clone: A junction end diverges from the germline sequence, so it may reflect a read error. CDR3 DNA sequence: TGTGCTAGCAGCTTAGGTTTAACAGTACAAGAGACCCAGTACTTC. It codes for CASSLGLTVQETQYF. The V gene is TRBV7-7, the J gene TRBJ2-5; D unresolved. There are 15 residues in the CDR3. Looked up from germline, CDR1 is SSHAT and CDR2 is FNYEAQ (reference sequence). The entire variable domain, with the rest obtained from reference TRBV7-7 and TRBJ2-5, is as follows: GAGVSQSPRYKVTKRGQDVTLRCDPISSHATLYWYQQALGQGPEFLTYFNYEAQPDKSGLPSDRFSAERPEGSISTLTIQRTEQRDSAMYRCASSLGLTVQETQYFGPGTRLLVL.

This clone was counted between two and nine times. The chain links TRBV6-5 to TRBJ1-1; 8 positions match TRBD1. Germline trimming cut 2 bases from V and 0 bases from J; bases unmatched to any gene: 5. The CDR3 covers 16 residues. Germline CDR1 reads MNHEY; CDR2 reads SVGAGI. CDR3 sequence (DNA): TGTGCCAGCAGTTACGACAGGGGACCTTTGAACACTGAAGCTTTCTTT. Its protein product is CASSYDRGPLNTEAFF.

The chain is built from TRBV5-6 and TRBJ1-6, with D perhaps TRBD1 (5 bases). There are 13 residues in the CDR3. V was pared by 2 bases and J by 6 bases, with 6 bases between. Germline V CDR1 and CDR2: SGHDT, YYEEEE. The CDR3 DNA is TGTGCCAGCAGCTTCCAGGGTAATTCACCCCTCCACTTT. This encodes CASSFQGNSPLHF.

The chain has TRBV5-4 and TRBJ1-6, with a tentative D call TRBD1 (5 bases). V lost 8 bases and J 0 bases, leaving 6 bases between the germline ends. This CDR3 is 13 amino acids long. CDR1 is SGHNT and CDR2 is YYREEE in the germline V gene (reference sequence). CDR3 region: CASQGSYNSPLHF. CDR3 bases: TGTGCCAGTCAGGGCTCCTATAATTCACCCCTCCACTTT.

The rearrangement links TRBV19 to TRBJ1-2; D gene uncertain. The germline V gene encodes CDR1 LNHDA and CDR2 SQIVND (reference sequence). V lost 1 base and J lost 10, with 16 bases in between. This CDR3 region has 14 residues. As DNA, the CDR3 is TGTGCCAGTAGTATAGCGAATGGCGCAGGATACTACACCTTC. Translated, it gives CASSIANGAGYYTF.

The rearrangement links TRBV27 to TRBJ2-7; TRBD2 matches at 9 bases. The CDR3 loop spans 18 amino acids. Per germline, CDR1 MNHEY and CDR2 SMNVEV (reference sequence). J was trimmed by 4 bases and V by 1 base; bases with no gene match: 14. CDR3 nucleotide sequence: TGTGCCAGCAGTTTATACTTGCGGGGGGGGCAAAGGGGGTACGAGCAGTACTTC. Its translation is CASSLYLRGGQRGYEQYF.

There are a few counts of this clone. The chain joins TRBV6-5 to TRBJ1-1; the match to TRBD1 covers 7 bases. Germline V gives CDR1 MNHEY, CDR2 SVGAGI. V gave up 5 bases and J gave up 1 base; unmatched junction bases: 1. The CDR3 consists of 13 residues. As DNA, the CDR3 is TGTGCCAGCAGTCGGGACAGGAACACTGAAGCTTTCTTT. This codes for CASSRDRNTEAFF.

The chain joins TRBV7-9 to TRBJ2-7, with D possibly TRBD2 on 6 matching bases. Germline CDR1 and CDR2: SEHNR and FQNEAQ (reference sequence). There are 15 residues in the CDR3. The V end was cut by 0 bases, the J end by 6 bases, with 15 bases between. The CDR3 loop reads CASSLASGQKGEQYF. In DNA form, the CDR3 reads TGTGCCAGCAGCTTAGCGAGCGGGCAAAAGGGCGAGCAGTACTTC.

The V gene is TRBV10-3, the J gene TRBJ1-3, with 9 bases aligning to TRBD1. CDR3 size: 14 residues. The trim removed 9 bases at V and 6 bases at J, leaving 9 bases unmatched. CDR1 is ENHRY, CDR2 SYGVKD, per germline. CDR3: CAIRRDREINTIYF. CDR3 nucleotide sequence: TGTGCCATACGACGGGACAGGGAAATAAACACCATATATTTT.

This clone is a singleton in its sample. At one end, the junction sequence differs from germline, possibly due to a read error. V and J are TRBV6-1 and TRBJ1-1; TRBD1 aligns across 11 bases. CDR1 MNHNS and CDR2 SASEGT come from the germline V gene. The CDR3 contains 14 residues. CDR3 in amino acids: CAGSERDRGTEAFF. In nucleotides, the CDR3 is TGTGCCGGCAGTGAAAGGGACAGGGGGACTGAAGCTTTCTTT.

The V gene is TRBV7-9, the J gene TRBJ2-5; 7 nucleotides match TRBD1. Matching the DNA end better, TRBJ2-7 makes the J call doubtful. Germline V gene data show CDR1 as SEHNR and CDR2 as FQNEAQ (reference sequence). The CDR3 sequence is 15 residues long. CDR3 nucleotide sequence: TGTGCCAGCAGTTCTTCTATACAGGGGCCCTACGAGCAGTACTTC. Translated, it gives CASSSSIQGPYEQYF.

The chain employs TRBV7-8 and TRBJ1-1; 7 nucleotides agree with TRBD1. The CDR3 is made up of 13 amino acids. J gave up 6 bases and V 5 bases, and 6 bases lay outside the gene matches. CDR1 and CDR2 from the germline V gene are SGHVS and FQNEAQ. The DNA for the CDR3 is TGTGCCAGCAGCCGCATCCAGGGGGCTGAAGCTTTCTTT. As protein: CASSRIQGAEAFF.

This clone was seen a single time. The chain has TRBV5-1 and TRBJ2-1; D is possibly TRBD1 (5 bases). The V and J ends lost 4 bases and 1 base respectively, with 15 bases between them. Germline-derived CDR1 and CDR2 are SGHRS and YFSETQ. The CDR3 spans 16 residues. CDR3 DNA sequence: TGCGCCAGCAGCCCGACTGGGGCAGTATCCTACAATGAGCAGTTCTTC. Translated: CASSPTGAVSYNEQFF.

This chain uses TRBV9 with TRBJ2-7, with 9 bases identical to TRBD1. Germline V gives CDR1 SGDLS, CDR2 YYNGEE. The CDR3 loop spans 15 amino acids. V gave up 3 bases and J gave up 4 bases; unmatched junction bases: 8. DNA of the CDR3: TGTGCCAGCAGCGCGGGACAGGGTAATTGGTACGAGCAGTACTTC. Its translation: CASSAGQGNWYEQYF.

The chain couples TRBV28 to TRBJ1-5, with 10 bases matching TRBD1. The trim removed 7 bases at V and 5 bases at J, leaving 11 bases unmatched. Per the germline V gene, CDR1 is MDHEN and CDR2 is SYDVKM. The CDR3 runs to 16 residues. CDR3 coding DNA: TGTGCCAGCACCAAATTGGGACAGGGGTGGGATCAGCCCCAGCATTTT. Its translation: CASTKLGQGWDQPQHF. Full variable domain (remainder filled in from reference TRBV28 and TRBJ1-5): DVKVTQSSRYLVKRTGEKVFLECVQDMDHENMFWYRQDPGLGLRLIYFSYDVKMKEKGDIPEGYSVSREKKERFSLILESASTNQTSMYLCASTKLGQGWDQPQHFGDGTRLSIL.

The chain has TRBV7-9 and TRBJ1-1, with D maybe TRBD1 (6 bases). This CDR3 contains 16 residues. CDR1 is SEHNR and CDR2 is FQNEAQ in the germline V gene (reference sequence). Deletions cut 1 base from V and 0 bases from J, with 12 bases between. The CDR3 here is CASSLGRTDMNTEAFF. DNA for the CDR3: TGTGCCAGCAGCTTAGGAAGGACAGACATGAACACTGAAGCTTTCTTT.